A selection of T cell receptor beta chains follows, all from one sample in a study of cytomegalovirus exposure and HLA in healthy donors. The repertoire was sequenced with immunoSEQ multiplex PCR; TCRdb's copy has only in-frame clones and lacks some. The repertoire holds approximately 240,000 clones, with 82% as singletons. The specimen was PBMCs. Receptor source: a woman aged 40 to 55 in good health and CMV-seropositive. The conserved cysteine and the conserved F or W are not part of the CDR3 here.

V gene: TRBV5-1
J gene: TRBJ2-5
CDR3 protein: ASSSRGTETQY

V gene: TRBV5-1
J gene: TRBJ2-5
CDR3 protein: ASIALGGAQETQY

V gene: TRBV9
J gene: TRBJ1-2
CDR3 protein: ASSASLSGTGL

V gene: TRBV19
J gene: TRBJ2-3
CDR3 protein: ASRFGTGGPPDTQY

V gene: TRBV5-1
J gene: TRBJ2-3
CDR3 protein: ASSLNNPSTDTQY

V gene: TRBV11-3
J gene: TRBJ2-2
CDR3 protein: ASRDRGTGELF

V gene: TRBV5-1
J gene: TRBJ1-1
CDR3 protein: ASSLAGGYTEAF

V gene: TRBV29-1
J gene: TRBJ2-1
CDR3 protein: SVSTGTSGYNEQF

V gene: TRBV7-6
J gene: TRBJ1-2
CDR3 protein: ASSLSSGGYT

V gene: TRBV5-1
J gene: TRBJ1-4
CDR3 protein: ASNDGGRTNEKLF

V gene: TRBV6-5
J gene: TRBJ1-1
CDR3 protein: ASSYSSPGQGNKAF

V gene: TRBV30
J gene: TRBJ2-7
CDR3 protein: AWSASGTGLEQY

V gene: TRBV4-1
J gene: TRBJ1-2
CDR3 protein: ASSQETATRYGYT

V gene: TRBV6-6
J gene: TRBJ2-7
CDR3 protein: ASTGQGLTYEQY

V gene: TRBV7-8
J gene: TRBJ1-2
CDR3 protein: ASSLAQGGIENGYT

V gene: TRBV7-2
J gene: TRBJ1-6
CDR3 protein: ASSADRAYNSPLH

V gene: TRBV9
J gene: TRBJ2-7
CDR3 protein: ASSVVNRGAYEQY

V gene: TRBV7-9
J gene: TRBJ2-1
CDR3 protein: ASSSGLADYNEQF

V gene: TRBV30
J gene: TRBJ1-1
CDR3 protein: AWRVGQNTEAF

V gene: TRBV27
J gene: TRBJ1-4
CDR3 protein: ASSPGTGGITTNEKLF

V gene: TRBV19
J gene: TRBJ2-6
CDR3 protein: ASSRTDSGANVLT

V gene: TRBV18
J gene: TRBJ1-1
CDR3 protein: ASSPSRQGGTEAF

V gene: TRBV5-1
J gene: TRBJ1-6
CDR3 protein: ASSSAGESYNSPLH

V gene: TRBV19
J gene: TRBJ2-5
CDR3 protein: ATWTPGETQY

V gene: TRBV30
J gene: TRBJ2-5
CDR3 protein: AWSPIVWASGQETQY

V gene: TRBV6-6
J gene: TRBJ2-3
CDR3 protein: ASSYSLRQGADTQY

V gene: TRBV7-2
J gene: TRBJ2-2
CDR3 protein: ASSPQGQGLGGELF

V gene: TRBV6-5
J gene: TRBJ1-5
CDR3 protein: ASSPDSSNQPQH

V gene: TRBV5-1
J gene: TRBJ1-1
CDR3 protein: ASSTGYQGYTEAF

V gene: TRBV5-1
J gene: TRBJ2-1
CDR3 protein: ASSLNGRTGGNEQF

V gene: TRBV5-4
J gene: TRBJ1-3
CDR3 protein: ASSRSGGTNGNTIY

V gene: TRBV7-8
J gene: TRBJ1-5
CDR3 protein: ASSQVPGLGQPQH

V gene: TRBV7-2
J gene: TRBJ2-7
CDR3 protein: ASSLDSSPVREQY

V gene: TRBV4-2
J gene: TRBJ2-1
CDR3 protein: ASSQQDRGHYNEQF

V gene: TRBV6-6
J gene: TRBJ1-4
CDR3 protein: ASSHLRDSRNEKLF

V gene: TRBV9
J gene: TRBJ2-2
CDR3 protein: ASSVAGGPDTGELF

V gene: TRBV5-1
J gene: TRBJ2-3
CDR3 protein: ASSLEGGGAIDTQY

V gene: TRBV7-3
J gene: TRBJ2-2
CDR3 protein: ASSLPGAGELF

V gene: TRBV5-6
J gene: TRBJ1-1
CDR3 protein: ASSLGQGLGTEAF

V gene: TRBV15
J gene: TRBJ2-1
CDR3 protein: ATSRDPSGNEQF

V gene: TRBV30
J gene: TRBJ1-1
CDR3 protein: AWSVGGGTEAF

V gene: TRBV5-6
J gene: TRBJ2-4
CDR3 protein: ASSLRGTSENIQY

V gene: TRBV7-2
J gene: TRBJ2-1
CDR3 protein: ASSLNGRGVHNEQF

V gene: TRBV7-2
J gene: TRBJ1-3
CDR3 protein: ASSPGEVGNTIY

V gene: TRBV7-9
J gene: TRBJ2-5
CDR3 protein: ASSLALLLAGIIETQY

V gene: TRBV2
J gene: TRBJ2-1
CDR3 protein: AVRDSPSEQF

V gene: TRBV2
J gene: TRBJ1-2
CDR3 protein: ASSVNRGDGYT

V gene: TRBV5-1
J gene: TRBJ1-6
CDR3 protein: ASSLEVGGNSPLH

V gene: TRBV7-9
J gene: TRBJ2-7
CDR3 protein: SSSFGGGSREQY

V gene: TRBV5-1
J gene: TRBJ1-2
CDR3 protein: ASSPTGGKGYGYT

V gene: TRBV2
J gene: TRBJ1-2
CDR3 protein: ASLVDYGYT

V gene: TRBV4-1
J gene: TRBJ1-3
CDR3 protein: ASSQYWGSGRQPGNTIY

V gene: TRBV6-6
J gene: TRBJ2-6
CDR3 protein: ASNSLGANVLT